The rows below give T cell receptor beta chains drawn from one sample of a study of blood T cells in healthy people across ages. TCRdb re-called the 5' RACE reads through MiXCR, storing one row per CDR3 protein. The table includes 600,000 or so distinct CDR3 sequences, under 30% detected once. Sequenced input: blood. Receptor source: a woman aged 80 or older in good health. The CDR3 runs from the conserved cysteine through the conserved F or W. The D gene is left open where the match is weak. Size tells how often a clone was seen (once, few, many) or the class of an expanded clone, and some rows leave it out.

d_call	j_call	v_call	clone_size	cdr3_aa	cdr3_nt
-	TRBJ1-5	TRBV3-1	-	CASSQTRDGGTYSNQPQHF	TGTGCCAGCAGCCAGACACGGGACGGGGGCACCTATAGCAATCAGCCCCAGCATTTT
-	TRBJ2-5	TRBV21-1	many	CASSRRPGGYQETQYF	TGTGCCAGCAGCAGACGACCAGGAGGGTACCAAGAGACCCAGTACTTC
TRBD2	TRBJ2-5	TRBV11-3	many	CASSYGGLAAQETQYF	TGTGCCAGCAGCTATGGGGGACTAGCGGCCCAAGAGACCCAGTACTTC
TRBD1	TRBJ1-5	TRBV12-3/TRBV12-4	many	CASSSTGIGDQPQHF	TGTGCCAGCAGCTCGACAGGGATAGGAGATCAGCCCCAGCATTTT
TRBD1	TRBJ2-5	TRBV3-1	many	CASSHAGGLETQYF	TGTGCCAGCAGCCACGCAGGGGGCTTGGAGACCCAGTACTTC
TRBD2	TRBJ2-5	TRBV10-3	many	CAISGLAGVQETQYF	TGTGCCATCAGTGGACTAGCGGGGGTCCAAGAGACCCAGTACTTC
-	TRBJ2-7	TRBV6-5	-	CASSYPLGEQYF	TGTGCCAGCAGTTACCCTCTCGGCGAGCAGTACTTC
-	TRBJ1-2	TRBV4-1	few	CASSPQANYGYTF	TGCGCCAGCAGCCCACAGGCGAACTATGGCTACACCTTC
TRBD2	TRBJ2-1	TRBV9	many	CASSPRLAGYNEQFF	TGTGCCAGCAGCCCTCGACTAGCGGGCTACAATGAGCAGTTCTTC
-	TRBJ2-6	TRBV5-1	many	CASSLEDTNSGANVLTF	TGCGCCAGCAGCTTGGAGGACACCAACTCTGGGGCCAACGTCCTGACTTTC
-	TRBJ2-7	TRBV30	once	CAWSPSVYEQYF	TGTGCCTGGAGTCCAAGCGTCTACGAGCAGTACTTC
TRBD1	TRBJ2-7	TRBV20-1	-	CSAKNRDRGSYEQYF	TGCAGTGCTAAGAACCGGGACAGGGGTTCCTACGAGCAGTACTTC
-	TRBJ1-6	TRBV25-1	-	CASSDTYNSPLHF	TGTGCCAGCAGTGACACTTATAATTCACCCCTCCACTTT
-	TRBJ2-1	TRBV20-1	many	CSARGWGGAFDEQFF	TGCAGTGCTAGAGGATGGGGGGGGGCCTTTGATGAGCAGTTCTTC
TRBD1	TRBJ2-6	TRBV7-2	-	CASSPQGQGSGANVPTF	TGTGCCAGCAGTCCTCAAGGACAGGGTTCTGGGGCCAACGTCCCGACTTTC
-	TRBJ2-5	TRBV18	many	CASSPPVARETQYF	TGTGCCAGCTCACCACCGGTAGCTCGGGAGACCCAGTACTTC
-	TRBJ2-2	TRBV28	few	CASSLRRSPNTGELFF	TGTGCCAGCAGCCTCCGCAGGTCCCCTAACACCGGGGAGCTGTTTTTT
-	TRBJ1-2	TRBV20-1	many	CSASPDSYGYTF	TGCAGTGCTAGTCCGGATTCCTATGGCTACACCTTC
-	TRBJ1-5	TRBV28	few	CASSSSRTSPNQPQHF	TGTGCCAGCAGTTCGTCTAGGACAAGCCCCAATCAGCCCCAGCATTTT
-	TRBJ1-5	TRBV9	many	CASSVGSDQPQHF	TGTGCCAGCAGCGTAGGGTCAGATCAGCCCCAGCATTTT
TRBD1	TRBJ2-6	TRBV12-3/TRBV12-4	many	CASRLMGQGRIHVLTF	TGTGCCAGCAGGCTTATGGGACAGGGGAGAATACACGTCCTGACTTTC
-	TRBJ2-7	TRBV7-9	many	CASSFQGIPEQYF	TGTGCCAGCAGCTTCCAGGGGATCCCCGAGCAGTACTTC
-	TRBJ1-2	TRBV4-2	many	CASSQAATDNYGYTF	TGTGCCAGCAGCCAAGCCGCGACAGATAACTATGGCTACACCTTC
-	TRBJ2-1	TRBV5-1	-	CASSLSLEGNEQFF	TGCGCCAGCAGCTTGTCCCTAGAAGGGAATGAGCAGTTCTTC
-	TRBJ2-3	TRBV9	-	CASSVDSSTDTQYF	TGTGCCAGCAGCGTAGATAGCTCCACAGATACGCAGTATTTT
-	TRBJ2-7	TRBV7-2	-	CASRTEGGSYEQYF	TGTGCCAGCAGAACGGAGGGGGGCTCCTACGAGCAGTACTTC
TRBD1	TRBJ2-2	TRBV4-3	-	CASSQDWSGGTGELFF	TGCGCCAGCAGCCAAGATTGGTCAGGGGGCACCGGGGAGCTGTTTTTT
TRBD2	TRBJ2-7	TRBV20-1	-	CSARPLAGFSYNEQYF	TGCAGTGCGAGGCCACTAGCGGGGTTTTCCTACAATGAGCAGTACTTC
TRBD1	TRBJ1-1	TRBV29-1	few	CSVGGQSYPEAFF	TGCAGCGTTGGGGGACAGTCGTATCCTGAAGCTTTCTTT
-	TRBJ2-7	TRBV20-1	once	CSAPAEDYEQYF	TGCAGTGCCCCCGCGGAGGACTACGAGCAGTACTTC
-	TRBJ2-7	TRBV20-1	many	CSARGQGQISEQYF	TGCAGTGCTAGAGGTCAGGGGCAGATAAGCGAGCAGTACTTC
TRBD2	TRBJ2-3	TRBV3-1	many	CASSQGLAAVTDTQYF	TGTGCCAGCAGCCAGGGACTAGCGGCCGTCACAGATACGCAGTATTTT
-	TRBJ2-2	TRBV21-1	-	CASSKVAASNTGELFF	TGTGCCAGCAGCAAAGTTGCAGCCTCGAACACCGGGGAGCTGTTTTTT
-	TRBJ2-7	TRBV20-1	-	CSARDQQGNGYEQYF	TGCAGTGCTAGAGACCAACAGGGAAACGGCTACGAGCAGTACTTC
-	TRBJ1-1	TRBV5-1	many	CASGLKGVNTEAFF	TGCGCCAGCGGATTAAAGGGGGTGAACACTGAAGCTTTCTTT
-	TRBJ1-6	TRBV11-2	few	CASSPSGGSPLHF	TGTGCCAGCAGCCCCAGCGGGGGTTCACCCCTCCACTTT
-	TRBJ2-7	TRBV5-6	-	CASSRPARYNEQYF	TGTGCCAGCAGCCGACCGGCACGATACAATGAGCAGTACTTC
-	TRBJ2-5	TRBV5-1	-	CASSLVLAQGETQYF	TGCGCCAGCAGCTTGGTTTTGGCCCAAGGGGAGACCCAGTACTTC
-	TRBJ1-1	TRBV21-1	-	CASQTLNTEAFF	TGTGCCAGCCAAACCCTGAACACTGAAGCTTTCTTT
TRBD2	TRBJ2-7	TRBV20-1	few	CSAPTRTSGSRYEQYF	TGCAGTGCACCCACGAGGACTAGCGGGAGTCGGTACGAGCAGTACTTC
-	TRBJ2-7	TRBV6-2/TRBV6-3	many	CASSRLQGVHEQYF	TGTGCCAGCAGCCGCCTACAGGGTGTCCACGAGCAGTACTTC
TRBD1	TRBJ2-5	TRBV19	-	CASSIDRGLSETQYF	TGTGCCAGTAGTATCGACAGGGGTTTATCGGAGACCCAGTACTTC
TRBD2	TRBJ2-1	TRBV20-1	few	CSARFSLAGAYEQFF	TGCAGTGCTAGATTCAGTCTAGCGGGAGCGTATGAGCAGTTCTTC
-	TRBJ2-7	TRBV6-1	-	CASREGWGDYEQYF	TGTGCCAGCAGGGAGGGGTGGGGGGACTACGAGCAGTACTTC
TRBD1	TRBJ2-5	TRBV7-3	-	CASSPYSGGRETQYF	TGTGCCAGCAGCCCCTACTCAGGGGGCCGCGAGACCCAGTACTTC
TRBD1	TRBJ1-2	TRBV20-1	-	CSAGTGGWENYGYTF	TGCAGTGCTGGGACAGGGGGCTGGGAAAACTATGGCTACACCTTC
TRBD1	TRBJ1-2	TRBV6-6	many	CASRPPGQGIEGYTF	TGTGCCAGCAGGCCACCGGGACAGGGGATCGAGGGCTACACCTTC
TRBD2	TRBJ2-1	TRBV6-5	many	CASSYLLPGLAGGYNEQFF	TGTGCCAGCAGTTACCTACTACCCGGACTAGCGGGGGGCTACAATGAGCAGTTCTTC
-	TRBJ1-1	TRBV7-9	-	CASSLARAYEAFF	TGTGCCAGCAGCTTAGCGAGGGCGTATGAAGCTTTCTTT